These 2 T cell receptor beta chains were all obtained from the same sample, sequenced in a study of shared clonotypes between healthy human individuals. Profiled with immunoSEQ multiplex PCR; TCRdb holds only in-frame clones, not every one. The sample has a few million clones, 85% to 95% seen once. The sequenced sample was naive CD4+ T cells from PBMCs. Stated subset: CD45RA+ positively selected. The receptors here all came from a man aged 18 to 30 in good health. Some clones in this sample may be carry-over from other donors' samples.

With respect to this clone: The same CDR3 is also encoded by other DNA sequences in this sample. The chain has TRBV5-1 and TRBJ2-2, with a weak D call TRBD2 (5 bases). Germline V gene sequence: CDR1 SGHRS, CDR2 YFSETQ. Between the trimmed V and J ends, which lost 2 bases and 4 bases, there was a span of 9 bases. The CDR3 spans 14 residues. CDR3 nucleotide sequence: TGCGCCAGCAGCTTAGGACTGCCCACCGGGGAGCTGTTTTTT. Translating gives CASSLGLPTGELFF.

The V gene is TRBV7-9, the J gene TRBJ1-1, with D unresolved. The V end lost 5 bases, the J end lost 0 bases, and 16 bases lay between the germline ends. The CDR3 is 16 residues long. Germline V gene data show CDR1 as SEHNR and CDR2 as FQNEAQ (reference sequence). CDR3 sequence reads: CASSPWAGTMNTEAFF. The CDR3 DNA sequence: TGTGCCAGCAGCCCATGGGCGGGCACCATGAACACTGAAGCTTTCTTT.